Listed below are T cell receptor beta chains from one sample, sequenced in a study of vaccination and CD4 T cells after COVID-19. MiXCR, applied by TCRdb to the PCR reads, yields one record per CDR3 protein. Altogether 15,000 to 20,000 distinct CDR3 sequences are present, around 52% being singletons, with the ten largest covering around 7.5%. These TCRs are of unknown antigen specificity. What was sequenced was CD4+ T cells from blood, cultured in vitro. The receptors come from a human donor who had recovered from COVID-19. Each CDR3 is given without its conserved first and last residue. Each record gives: V gene, J gene, CDR3 protein.

V gene: TRBV7-9; J gene: TRBJ2-5; CDR3 protein: ASSLGGQKQETQY
V gene: TRBV7-8; J gene: TRBJ1-3; CDR3 protein: ASSKRGFKKGSGNTIY
V gene: TRBV6-2/TRBV6-3; J gene: TRBJ1-3; CDR3 protein: ASSSRRWSGNTIY
V gene: TRBV7-2; J gene: TRBJ1-4; CDR3 protein: ASSFHRGEKLF
V gene: TRBV11-2; J gene: TRBJ1-1; CDR3 protein: ASSLEGTGKPNTEAF
V gene: TRBV27; J gene: TRBJ2-7; CDR3 protein: ASSSRQEGYEQY
V gene: TRBV7-2; J gene: TRBJ2-3; CDR3 protein: ASSSGVSTDTQY
V gene: TRBV20-1; J gene: TRBJ2-3; CDR3 protein: SAVSTRAGWDTQY
V gene: TRBV28; J gene: TRBJ2-3; CDR3 protein: ASSSREGGTDTQY
V gene: TRBV12-3/TRBV12-4; J gene: TRBJ1-1; CDR3 protein: ASRPLGTEAF
V gene: TRBV29-1; J gene: TRBJ1-2; CDR3 protein: SVEMAGNGYT
V gene: TRBV11-3; J gene: TRBJ2-7; CDR3 protein: ASSLRYEQY
V gene: TRBV6-1; J gene: TRBJ1-1; CDR3 protein: ASISRGKNTEAF
V gene: TRBV20-1; J gene: TRBJ1-1; CDR3 protein: SARDPGNTEAF
V gene: TRBV20-1; J gene: TRBJ1-2; CDR3 protein: SARDFPGSNYGYT
V gene: TRBV5-1; J gene: TRBJ2-5; CDR3 protein: ASSIGTVQETQY
V gene: TRBV2; J gene: TRBJ2-7; CDR3 protein: ASRQQGSYEQY
V gene: TRBV20-1; J gene: TRBJ1-1; CDR3 protein: SAVFLGNTEAF
V gene: TRBV30; J gene: TRBJ1-5; CDR3 protein: AWSGLGTGGNQPQH
V gene: TRBV27; J gene: TRBJ2-2; CDR3 protein: ASSPGLAPPNTGELF
V gene: TRBV7-2; J gene: TRBJ2-1; CDR3 protein: ASSHPGTGTVGTSGRTSYNEQF
V gene: TRBV6-5; J gene: TRBJ1-6; CDR3 protein: ASSSTGSRSPLH
V gene: TRBV5-8; J gene: TRBJ2-3; CDR3 protein: ASSWWAVTDTQY
V gene: TRBV7-2; J gene: TRBJ1-3; CDR3 protein: ASSLGPRGYFSGNTIY
V gene: TRBV29-1; J gene: TRBJ2-3; CDR3 protein: SVHPGGKDTQY
V gene: TRBV12-3/TRBV12-4; J gene: TRBJ2-7; CDR3 protein: ASSPGTGLATSYEQY
V gene: TRBV5-1; J gene: TRBJ1-1; CDR3 protein: ASSYDTGDTEAF
V gene: TRBV7-2; J gene: TRBJ1-5; CDR3 protein: ASSFEYSNQPQH
V gene: TRBV5-5; J gene: TRBJ2-2; CDR3 protein: ASTPGVEGAWGGELF
V gene: TRBV7-8; J gene: TRBJ2-7; CDR3 protein: ASSSGLSYAWGYEQY
V gene: TRBV27; J gene: TRBJ1-1; CDR3 protein: ASSFGVGTEAF
V gene: TRBV19; J gene: TRBJ2-1; CDR3 protein: ASSSTYNEQF
V gene: TRBV7-2; J gene: TRBJ2-1; CDR3 protein: ASSSRGAGGDNEQF
V gene: TRBV6-2/TRBV6-3; J gene: TRBJ2-4; CDR3 protein: ASSSRDPVDIQY
V gene: TRBV9; J gene: TRBJ2-3; CDR3 protein: ASSARGSRADTQY
V gene: TRBV28; J gene: TRBJ2-5; CDR3 protein: ASSDQLAGLGETQY
V gene: TRBV29-1; J gene: TRBJ1-2; CDR3 protein: GETGGYGYT
V gene: TRBV11-3; J gene: TRBJ2-5; CDR3 protein: ASSLFGTSGSETQY
V gene: TRBV12-3/TRBV12-4; J gene: TRBJ2-7; CDR3 protein: ASSRTGANYEQY
V gene: TRBV6-1; J gene: TRBJ1-1; CDR3 protein: ASSTPPTGTGVEAF